The 18 T cell receptor beta chains given below trace back to one sample, sequenced in a study of blood T cell repertoires in COVID-19. The data were produced by immunoSEQ multiplex PCR, yet TCRdb's version contains in-frame clones alone and is incomplete. This table holds some 350,000 clones, about 88% found once. Source material: peripheral blood. The source is an older woman with COVID-19, enrolled during active disease.

The chain joins TRBV6-5 to TRBJ1-1; unclear D gene. Trimming cost V 3 bases and J 1 base, with 9 bases left between them. CDR3 length: 14 residues. Germline assignment: CDR1 MNHEY and CDR2 SVGAGI. In DNA, the CDR3 is TGTGCCAGCAGTTATTCCGGGTCGAACACTGAAGCTTTCTTT. It yields the protein CASSYSGSNTEAFF.

The chain employs TRBV10-3 and TRBJ1-4; D ambiguous. The V gene lost 3 bases and the J gene lost 0 bases, with 8 bases spanning the gap. This CDR3 is 15 amino acids long. Germline CDR1 is ENHRY and CDR2 is SYGVKD. CDR3 region: CAISEARTTNEKLFF. The CDR3 DNA reads TGTGCCATCAGTGAAGCGCGGACAACTAATGAAAAACTGTTTTTT.

The gene calls are TRBV18 and TRBJ1-1, with D possibly TRBD1 on 6 matching bases. Trimming took 6 bases from V and 11 from J, leaving 34 bases between them. The CDR3 is 18 amino acids. Germline CDR1 and CDR2: KGHSH and LQKENI. The CDR3 reads CASSPGVAGGPYRVGAFF. In DNA, the CDR3 is TGTGCCAGCTCCCCGGGGGTAGCGGGGGGGCCCTATCGGGTTGGGGCTTTCTTT.

This chain uses TRBV6-4 with TRBJ2-5, with 10 bases fitting TRBD1. Trimming took 6 bases from V and 2 from J; bases not matched to a gene: 9. In germline, CDR1 is MRHNA, CDR2 SNTAGT. The length of the CDR3 is 16 residues. The CDR3 DNA follows: TGTGCCAGCAGCCTACCAGACAGGGGGCGACAAGAGACCCAGTACTTC. Amino acids: CASSLPDRGRQETQYF.

The table lists this clone with a few counts. The chain is built from TRBV28 and TRBJ1-2, with D perhaps TRBD1 (5 bases). The CDR3 consists of 12 residues. From germline, CDR1 is MDHEN and CDR2 SYDVKM. The V end lost 8 bases, the J end lost 8 bases, and 15 bases lay between the germline ends. The CDR3 spells CASGTRVRGYTF. The DNA of the CDR3 is TGTGCCAGCGGAACCAGGGTAAGAGGCTACACCTTC.

A word on this clone: A far larger clone is just one base off, so this is likely a read error. CDR3 protein: CASSTTGGYEQYF. CDR3 in DNA: TGTGCCAGCAGCACGACAGGGGGCTACGAGCAGTACTTC. The chain recombines TRBV7-3 with TRBJ2-7; 9 nucleotides line up with TRBD1. CDR1 is SGHTA, CDR2 FQGTGA, per germline. The CDR3 is made up of 13 amino acids. The V and J ends lost 5 bases and 3 bases, in that order; junction bases with no gene match: 2.

Points on this clone: Other DNA sequences in this specimen translate into the identical CDR3. The V call is TRBV5-1, the J call TRBJ1-2; D is uncertain. Germline V CDR1 and CDR2: SGHRS, YFSETQ. V dropped 0 bases and J dropped 8 bases, with 11 bases sitting between them. There are 13 residues in the CDR3. CDR3 bases: TGCGCCAGCAGCTTGGATGGCCAGGCCGGCTACACCTTC. It specifies CASSLDGQAGYTF.

The DNA of the CDR3 is TGTGCCAGTAGAAGGACAGTTGCAACTAATGAAAAACTGTTTTTT. This encodes CASRRTVATNEKLFF. The V call is TRBV19, the J call TRBJ1-4; D is perhaps TRBD1 (6 bases). This CDR3 is 15 amino acids long. Looked up from germline, CDR1 is LNHDA and CDR2 is SQIVND (reference sequence). The V and J ends lost 6 bases and 0 bases respectively, with 11 bases between them.

Notes on this clone: Additional DNA sequences in this sample encode the identical CDR3. J is TRBJ2-7 and V is TRBV5-1; 9 nucleotides line up with TRBD1. Germline assignment: CDR1 SGHRS and CDR2 YFSETQ. Trimming cost V 2 bases and J 1 base; bases outside gene matches: 4. CDR3 length: 15 amino acids. CDR3 protein: CASSLSGTGSYEQYF. The DNA of the CDR3 is TGCGCCAGCAGCTTATCCGGGACAGGGTCCTACGAGCAGTACTTC.

The gene calls are TRBV24-1 and TRBJ2-3; TRBD2 might be the D (7 bases). Looked up from germline, CDR1 is KGHDR and CDR2 is SFDVKD. The germline V and J ends were trimmed by 3 bases and 4 bases, with 13 bases remaining between them. The CDR3 runs to 15 residues. CDR3 residues: CATSDVEGGPDTQYF. Written as DNA, the CDR3 is TGTGCCACCAGTGATGTGGAGGGGGGGCCAGATACGCAGTATTTT.

V gene TRBV11-2 combines with J gene TRBJ1-6; 9 bases match TRBD1. V lost 5 bases, J lost 10 bases, and 6 bases stayed unmatched. CDR3 size: 14 residues. Germline lookup yields CDR1 SGHAT and CDR2 FQNNGV. CDR3 DNA sequence: TGTGCCAGCAGCGACCGGGACAGGGTCTCACCCCTCCACTTT. It yields the protein CASSDRDRVSPLHF.

A word on this clone: The same CDR3 is also encoded by other DNA sequences in this sample. The chain recombines TRBV11-2 with TRBJ1-1; 11 nucleotides agree with TRBD1. Looked up from germline, CDR1 is SGHAT and CDR2 is FQNNGV. This CDR3 is built from 15 residues. V gave up 3 bases and J gave up 1 base; unmatched junction bases: 1. DNA of the CDR3: TGTGCCAGCAGCTTGGGGACAGGGGGGAACACTGAAGCTTTCTTT. It codes for CASSLGTGGNTEAFF. The entire variable domain, with the rest obtained from reference TRBV11-2 and TRBJ1-1, is as follows: EAGVAQSPRYKIIEKRQSVAFWCNPISGHATLYWYQQILGQGPKLLIQFQNNGVVDDSQLPKDRFSAERLKGVDSTLKIQPAKLEDSAVYLCASSLGTGGNTEAFFGQGTRLTVV.

The chain links TRBV4-1 to TRBJ1-1; TRBD1 is a possible D gene (5 bases). V was shortened by 0 bases and J by 2 bases, with 7 bases between the two germline ends. Germline CDR1 reads MGHRA; CDR2 reads YSYEKL. This CDR3 spans 14 amino acids. The CDR3 sequence is CASSQEDINTEAFF. The CDR3 coding sequence is TGCGCCAGCAGCCAAGAGGACATAAACACTGAAGCTTTCTTT.

The sample holds a few counts of this clone. The V and J genes are TRBV28 and TRBJ1-2; a weak D match, TRBD1 (5 bases). V was shortened by 3 bases and J by 5 bases, with 16 bases between the two germline ends. CDR1 MDHEN and CDR2 SYDVKM come from the germline V gene. The CDR3 consists of 15 residues. The CDR3 loop is CASSLGQGGRYGYTF. CDR3 bases: TGTGCCAGCAGTTTGGGGCAGGGCGGAAGGTATGGCTACACCTTC.

J is TRBJ1-6 and V is TRBV7-3, with a tentative D call TRBD1 (5 bases). Germline assignment: CDR1 SGHTA and CDR2 FQGTGA. The CDR3 extends over 15 amino acids. V was pared by 2 bases and J by 5 bases, with 10 bases between. The CDR3 region is CASSLGGNHNSPLHF. CDR3 bases: TGTGCCAGCAGCTTAGGGGGGAACCATAATTCACCCCTCCACTTT.

Of note for this clone: One end of the junction is discordant with germline, which a read error may explain. The chain couples TRBV7-9 to TRBJ2-1; tentative D call: TRBD2 (6 bases). Germline values: CDR1 SEHNR, CDR2 FQNEAQ (reference sequence). The CDR3 has 13 amino acids. Here the CDR3 reads CAGSRDSDNEQFF. The CDR3 DNA follows: TGTGCCGGATCCCGGGACTCCGACAATGAGCAGTTCTTC. The full variable domain, in which reference TRBV7-9 and TRBJ2-1 provide the parts outside the CDR3, is DTGVSQNPRHKITKRGQNVTFRCDPISEHNRLYWYRQTLGQGPEFLTYFQNEAQLEKSRLLSDRFSAERPKGSFSTLEIQRTEQGDSAMYLCAGSRDSDNEQFFGPGTRLTVL.

V usage is TRBV10-3 and J usage is TRBJ1-5; possible D gene TRBD1, 5 bases. Deletions cut 8 bases from V and 4 bases from J, with 15 bases between. This CDR3 comprises 14 residues. Germline lookup yields CDR1 ENHRY and CDR2 SYGVKD. The CDR3 sequence is CAIAREEGNQPQHF. The CDR3 region has the DNA TGTGCCATCGCGCGGGAGGAGGGGAATCAGCCCCAGCATTTT.

The chain employs TRBV28 and TRBJ1-1; D not resolved. Looked up from germline, CDR1 is MDHEN and CDR2 is SYDVKM. V lost 2 bases and J lost 7, with 5 bases in between. This CDR3 is 11 amino acids long. CDR3 DNA sequence: TGTGCCAGCAGTTTAAACGGTGAAGCTTTCTTT. Residues: CASSLNGEAFF. The full variable domain, rest sourced from reference TRBV28 and TRBJ1-1, is DVKVTQSSRYLVKRTGEKVFLECVQDMDHENMFWYRQDPGLGLRLIYFSYDVKMKEKGDIPEGYSVSREKKERFSLILESASTNQTSMYLCASSLNGEAFFGQGTRLTVV.